This T cell receptor (beta chain) was sequenced in a study of glioma-infiltrating T cells after dendritic cell vaccination. Clones were sequenced by immunoSEQ multiplex PCR, and TCRdb holds only the in-frame ones, with some missing. This sample carries around 67,000 clones, about 86% of them seen once, and the ten largest clones take 7% to 9%. Patients had residual fresh-frozen tumor tissue and more than two years of survival data. The V gene lost 0 bases and the J gene lost 2 bases, with 8 bases spanning the gap. The CDR3 has 15 residues. Germline CDR1 reads KGHSH; CDR2 reads LQKENI. This TCR was recovered from a human donor with glioblastoma. The chain couples TRBV18 to TRBJ2-1; D remains ambiguous. Specimen: blood, collected before dendritic cell vaccination. The CDR3 DNA reads TGTGCCAGCTCACCACCGCGGCTAGCCTACAATGAGCAGTTCTTC. This encodes CASSPPRLAYNEQFF.